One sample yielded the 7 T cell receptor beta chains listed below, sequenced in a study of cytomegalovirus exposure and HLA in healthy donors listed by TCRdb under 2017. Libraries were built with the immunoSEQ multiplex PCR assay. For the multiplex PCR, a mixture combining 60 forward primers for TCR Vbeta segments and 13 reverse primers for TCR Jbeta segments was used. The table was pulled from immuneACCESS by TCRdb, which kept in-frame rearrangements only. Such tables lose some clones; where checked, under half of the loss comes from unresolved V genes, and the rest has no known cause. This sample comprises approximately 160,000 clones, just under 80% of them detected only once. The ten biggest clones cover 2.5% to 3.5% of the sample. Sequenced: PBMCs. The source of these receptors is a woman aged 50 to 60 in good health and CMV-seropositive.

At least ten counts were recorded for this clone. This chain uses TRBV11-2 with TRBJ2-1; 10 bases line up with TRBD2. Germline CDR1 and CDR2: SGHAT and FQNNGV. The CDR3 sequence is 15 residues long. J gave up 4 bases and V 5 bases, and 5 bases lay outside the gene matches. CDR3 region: CASSATSGDYNEQFF. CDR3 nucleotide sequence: TGTGCCAGCAGCGCCACTAGCGGGGATTACAATGAGCAGTTCTTC.

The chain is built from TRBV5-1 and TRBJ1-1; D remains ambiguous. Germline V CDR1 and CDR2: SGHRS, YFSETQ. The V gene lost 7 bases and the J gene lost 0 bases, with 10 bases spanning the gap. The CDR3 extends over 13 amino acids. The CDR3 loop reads CASSEGLNTEAFF. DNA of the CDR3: TGCGCCAGCTCAGAGGGCTTGAACACTGAAGCTTTCTTT.

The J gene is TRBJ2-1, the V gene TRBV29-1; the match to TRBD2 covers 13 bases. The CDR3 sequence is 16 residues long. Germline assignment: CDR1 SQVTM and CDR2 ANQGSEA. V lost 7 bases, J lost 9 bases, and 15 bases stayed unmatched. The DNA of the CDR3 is TGCAGCGCCGGACTAGCGGGAGTAGGGTCGGGGCGTGAGCAGTTCTTC. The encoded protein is CSAGLAGVGSGREQFF.

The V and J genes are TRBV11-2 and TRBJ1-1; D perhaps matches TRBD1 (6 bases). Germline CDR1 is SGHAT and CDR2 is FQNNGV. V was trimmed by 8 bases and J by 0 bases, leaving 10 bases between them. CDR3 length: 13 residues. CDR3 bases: TGTGCCAGCTCGGACAGCCTGAACACTGAAGCTTTCTTT. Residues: CASSDSLNTEAFF.

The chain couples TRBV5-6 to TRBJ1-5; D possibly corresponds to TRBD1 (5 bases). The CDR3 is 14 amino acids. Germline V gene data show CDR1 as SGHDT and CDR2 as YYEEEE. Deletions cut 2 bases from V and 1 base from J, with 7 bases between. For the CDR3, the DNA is TGTGCCAGCAGCTTCAGGGTCAGCAATCAGCCCCAGCATTTT. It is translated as CASSFRVSNQPQHF.

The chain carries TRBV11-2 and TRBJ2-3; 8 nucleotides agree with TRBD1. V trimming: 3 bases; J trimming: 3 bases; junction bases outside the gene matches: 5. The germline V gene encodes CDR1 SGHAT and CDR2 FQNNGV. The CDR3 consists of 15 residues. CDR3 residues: CASSFRGQATDTQYF. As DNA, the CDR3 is TGTGCCAGCAGCTTTAGGGGACAGGCTACAGATACGCAGTATTTT.

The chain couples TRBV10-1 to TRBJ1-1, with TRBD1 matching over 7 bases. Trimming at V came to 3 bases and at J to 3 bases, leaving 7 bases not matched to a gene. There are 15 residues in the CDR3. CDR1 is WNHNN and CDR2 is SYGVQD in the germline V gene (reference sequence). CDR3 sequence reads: CASSDEDREDTEAFF. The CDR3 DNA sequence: TGCGCCAGCAGTGACGAAGACAGGGAGGACACTGAAGCTTTCTTT.